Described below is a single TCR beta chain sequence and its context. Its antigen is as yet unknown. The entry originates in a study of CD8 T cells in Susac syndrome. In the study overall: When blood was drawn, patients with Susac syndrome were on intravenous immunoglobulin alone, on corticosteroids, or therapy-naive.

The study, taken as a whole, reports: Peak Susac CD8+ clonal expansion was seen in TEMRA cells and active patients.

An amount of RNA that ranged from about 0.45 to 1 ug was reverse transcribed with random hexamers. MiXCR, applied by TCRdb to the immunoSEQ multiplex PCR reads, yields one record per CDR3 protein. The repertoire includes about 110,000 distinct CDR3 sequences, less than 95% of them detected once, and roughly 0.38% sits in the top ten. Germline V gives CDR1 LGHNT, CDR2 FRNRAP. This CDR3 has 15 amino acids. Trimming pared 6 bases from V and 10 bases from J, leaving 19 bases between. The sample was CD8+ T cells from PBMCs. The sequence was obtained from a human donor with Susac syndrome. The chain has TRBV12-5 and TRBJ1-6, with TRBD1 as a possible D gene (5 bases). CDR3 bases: TGTGCTAGTGGAGCTGGGGGGGACTATAGATCACCCCTCCACTTT. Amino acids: CASGAGGDYRSPLHF.